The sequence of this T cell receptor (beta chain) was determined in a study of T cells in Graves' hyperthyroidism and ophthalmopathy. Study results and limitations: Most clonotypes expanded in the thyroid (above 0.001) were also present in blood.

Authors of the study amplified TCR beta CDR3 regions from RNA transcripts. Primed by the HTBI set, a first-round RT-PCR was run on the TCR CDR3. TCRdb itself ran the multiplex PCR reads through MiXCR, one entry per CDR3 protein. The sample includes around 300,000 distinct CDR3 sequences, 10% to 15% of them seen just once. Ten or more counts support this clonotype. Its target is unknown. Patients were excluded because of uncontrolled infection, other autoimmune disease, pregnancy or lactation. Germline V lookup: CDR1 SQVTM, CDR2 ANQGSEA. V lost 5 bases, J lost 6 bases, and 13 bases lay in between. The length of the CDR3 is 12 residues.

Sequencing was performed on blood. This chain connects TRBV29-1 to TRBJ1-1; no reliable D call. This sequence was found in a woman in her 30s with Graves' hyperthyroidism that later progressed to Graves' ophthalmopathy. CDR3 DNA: TGCAGCGTTACCGACCCGGCGGCTGAAGCTTTCTTT. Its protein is CSVTDPAAEAFF.